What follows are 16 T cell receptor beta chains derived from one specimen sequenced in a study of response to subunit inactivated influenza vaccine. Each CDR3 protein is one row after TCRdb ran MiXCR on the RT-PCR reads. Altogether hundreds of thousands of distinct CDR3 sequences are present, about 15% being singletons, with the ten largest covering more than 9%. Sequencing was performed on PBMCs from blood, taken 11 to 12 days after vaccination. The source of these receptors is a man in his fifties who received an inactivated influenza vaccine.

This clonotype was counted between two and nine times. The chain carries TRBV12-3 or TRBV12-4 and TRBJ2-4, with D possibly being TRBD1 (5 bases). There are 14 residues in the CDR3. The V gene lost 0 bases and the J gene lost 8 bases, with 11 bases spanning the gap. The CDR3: CASSLARTRDIQYF. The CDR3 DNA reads TGTGCCAGCAGTTTAGCGAGGACCAGGGACATTCAGTACTTC.

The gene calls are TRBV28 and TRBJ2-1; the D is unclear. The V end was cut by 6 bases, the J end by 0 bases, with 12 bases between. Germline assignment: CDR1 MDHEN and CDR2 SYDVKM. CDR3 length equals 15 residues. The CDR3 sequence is CASSPKSSSYNEQFF. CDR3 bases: TGTGCCAGCAGCCCAAAATCGAGCTCCTACAATGAGCAGTTCTTC.

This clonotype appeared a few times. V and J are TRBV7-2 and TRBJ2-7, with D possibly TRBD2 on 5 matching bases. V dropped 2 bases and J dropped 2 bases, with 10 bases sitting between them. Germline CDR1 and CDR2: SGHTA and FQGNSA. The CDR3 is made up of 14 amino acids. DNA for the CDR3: TGTGCCAGCAGCTTACGGACTCCAACCTACGAGCAGTACTTC. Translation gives CASSLRTPTYEQYF. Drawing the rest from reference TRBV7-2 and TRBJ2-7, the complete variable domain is GAGVSQSPSNKVTEKGKDVELRCDPISGHTALYWYRQSLGQGLEFLIYFQGNSAPDKSGLPSDRFSAERTGGSVSTLTIQRTQQEDSAVYLCASSLRTPTYEQYFGPGTRLTVT.

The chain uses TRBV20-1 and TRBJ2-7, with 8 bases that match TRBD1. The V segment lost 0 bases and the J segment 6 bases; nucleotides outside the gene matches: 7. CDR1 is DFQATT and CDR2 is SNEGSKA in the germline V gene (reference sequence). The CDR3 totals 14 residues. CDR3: CSARESGQASEQYF. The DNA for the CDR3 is TGCAGTGCTAGAGAATCGGGACAGGCGAGCGAGCAGTACTTC.

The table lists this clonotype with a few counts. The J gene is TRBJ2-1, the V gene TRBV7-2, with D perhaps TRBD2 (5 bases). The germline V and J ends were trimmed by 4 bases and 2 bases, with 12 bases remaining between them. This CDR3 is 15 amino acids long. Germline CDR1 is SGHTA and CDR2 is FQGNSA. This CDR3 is CASSSTSSTYNEQFF. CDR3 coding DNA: TGTGCCAGCAGCTCAACTAGTTCGACCTACAATGAGCAGTTCTTC.

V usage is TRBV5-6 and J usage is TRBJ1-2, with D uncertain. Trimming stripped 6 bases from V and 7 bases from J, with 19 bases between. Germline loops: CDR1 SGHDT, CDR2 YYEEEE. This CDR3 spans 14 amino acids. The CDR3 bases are TGTGCCAGCACCGTAGGCCGCTCGAGAAGTGGCTACACCTTC. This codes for CASTVGRSRSGYTF.

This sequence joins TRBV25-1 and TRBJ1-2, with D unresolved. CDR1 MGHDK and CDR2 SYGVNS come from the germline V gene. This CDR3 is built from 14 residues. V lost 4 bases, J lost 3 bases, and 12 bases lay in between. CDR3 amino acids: CASSGGGKDYGYTF. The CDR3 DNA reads TGTGCCAGCAGTGGTGGCGGAAAAGACTATGGCTACACCTTC.

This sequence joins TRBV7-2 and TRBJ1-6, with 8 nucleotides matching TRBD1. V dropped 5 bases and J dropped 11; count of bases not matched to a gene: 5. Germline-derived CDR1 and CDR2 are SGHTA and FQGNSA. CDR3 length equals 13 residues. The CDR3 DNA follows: TGTGCCAGCAGCCCCGGACAGGGAACACCCCTCCACTTT. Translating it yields CASSPGQGTPLHF.

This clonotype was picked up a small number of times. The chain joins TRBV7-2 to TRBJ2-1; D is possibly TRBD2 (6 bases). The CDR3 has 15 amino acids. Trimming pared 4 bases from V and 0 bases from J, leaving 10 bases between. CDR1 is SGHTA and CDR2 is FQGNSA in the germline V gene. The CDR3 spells CASSYGLSSYNEQFF. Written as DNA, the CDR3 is TGTGCCAGCAGCTACGGACTAAGCTCCTACAATGAGCAGTTCTTC.

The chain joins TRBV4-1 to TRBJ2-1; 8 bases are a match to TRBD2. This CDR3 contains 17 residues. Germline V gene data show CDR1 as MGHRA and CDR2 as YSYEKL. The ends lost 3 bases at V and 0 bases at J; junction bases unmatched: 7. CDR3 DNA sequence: TGCGCCAGCAGCCAGTACCTGCGGGAGGCCTCCTACAATGAGCAGTTCTTC. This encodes CASSQYLREASYNEQFF.

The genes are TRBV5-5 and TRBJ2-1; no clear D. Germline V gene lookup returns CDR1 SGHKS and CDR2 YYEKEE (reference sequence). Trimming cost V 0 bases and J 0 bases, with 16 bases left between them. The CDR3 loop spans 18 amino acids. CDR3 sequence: CASSLVFGGRSSYNEQFF. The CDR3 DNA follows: TGTGCCAGCAGCTTGGTTTTCGGCGGCCGAAGCTCCTACAATGAGCAGTTCTTC.

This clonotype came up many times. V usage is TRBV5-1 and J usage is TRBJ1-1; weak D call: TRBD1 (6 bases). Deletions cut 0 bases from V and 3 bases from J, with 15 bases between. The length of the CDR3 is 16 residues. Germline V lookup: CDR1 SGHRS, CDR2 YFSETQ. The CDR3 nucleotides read TGCGCCAGCAGCTTGGTATCGTCGAACAGGGACACTGAAGCTTTCTTT. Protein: CASSLVSSNRDTEAFF.

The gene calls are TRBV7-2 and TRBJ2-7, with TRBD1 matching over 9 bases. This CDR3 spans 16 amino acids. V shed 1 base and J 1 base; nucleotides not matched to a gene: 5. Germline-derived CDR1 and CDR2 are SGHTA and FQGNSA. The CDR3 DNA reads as TGTGCCAGCAGCTTAGTTGGGACAGGGAAATCCTACGAGCAGTACTTC. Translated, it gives CASSLVGTGKSYEQYF.

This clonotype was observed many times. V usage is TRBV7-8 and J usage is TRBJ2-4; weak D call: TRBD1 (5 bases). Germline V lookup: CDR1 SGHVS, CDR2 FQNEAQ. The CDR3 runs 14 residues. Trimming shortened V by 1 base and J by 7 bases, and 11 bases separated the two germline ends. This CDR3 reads CASSLVLGDNIQYF. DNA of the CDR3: TGTGCCAGCAGCTTAGTCCTAGGGGATAACATTCAGTACTTC.

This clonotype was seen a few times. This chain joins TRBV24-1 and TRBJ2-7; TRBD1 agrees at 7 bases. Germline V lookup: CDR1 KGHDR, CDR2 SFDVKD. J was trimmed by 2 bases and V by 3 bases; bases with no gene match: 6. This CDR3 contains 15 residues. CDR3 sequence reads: CATSDARDRPYEQYF. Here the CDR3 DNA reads TGTGCCACCAGTGATGCCCGGGACAGACCCTACGAGCAGTACTTC.

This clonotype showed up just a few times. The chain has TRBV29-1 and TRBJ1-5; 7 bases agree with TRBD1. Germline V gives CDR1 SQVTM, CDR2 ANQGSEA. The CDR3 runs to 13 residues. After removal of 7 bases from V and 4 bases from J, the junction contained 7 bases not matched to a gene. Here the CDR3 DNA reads TGCAGCGGGGGGGCAGGGGGTAATCAGCCCCAGCATTTT. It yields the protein CSGGAGGNQPQHF. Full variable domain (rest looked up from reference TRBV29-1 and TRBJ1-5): SAVISQKPSRDICQRGTSLTIQCQVDSQVTMMFWYRQQPGQSLTLIATANQGSEATYESGFVIDKFPISRPNLTFSTLTVSNMSPEDSSIYLCSGGAGGNQPQHFGDGTRLSIL.